This TCR beta chain was recorded in a study of T cell changes during pregnancy in multiple sclerosis. The assay was immunoSEQ multiplex PCR, and TCRdb's table has in-frame clones only and misses some. The sample has roughly 40,000 clones, around four fifths seen once. This CDR3 has 14 amino acids. Germline CDR1 SQVTM, CDR2 ANQGSEA. The V and J ends lost 6 bases and 5 bases, in that order; junction bases with no gene match: 12. The sequences come from CD4+ T cells from peripheral blood mononuclear cells, collected before pregnancy. V and J are TRBV29-1 and TRBJ2-7; 8 bases are a match to TRBD2. The origin of this receptor is a female donor with multiple sclerosis, enrolled in a pregnancy study. The CDR3 coding sequence is TGCAGCGTCACCCGGACTAGCCTGAGGGACGAGCAGTACTTC. Amino acids: CSVTRTSLRDEQYF.